The source of this T cell receptor beta chain is a study of T cells in localized non-small cell lung cancer. The study's findings and limits: Uninvolved adjacent lung showed higher T cell clonality than tumor.

The repertoire was sequenced with immunoSEQ multiplex PCR; TCRdb's copy has only in-frame clones and lacks some. The table has about 1,400 clones, approximately 25% seen once; the top ten hold 15% to 20%. J was trimmed by 4 bases and V by 5 bases; bases with no gene match: 3. The CDR3 is 12 residues long. Germline-derived CDR1 and CDR2 are SQVTM and ANQGSEA. Concerning this clone itself: The antigen is undetermined.

Sequencing was performed on normal lung tissue next to the tumor, taken before any cancer treatment. The V and J genes are TRBV29-1 and TRBJ2-3; TRBD1 matches 7 bases. This clonotype was sampled from an older male donor with stage III squamous cell lung carcinoma. CDR3 nucleotides: TGCAGCGTTAATACAGGGGCAGATACGCAGTATTTT. This gives the protein CSVNTGADTQYF.